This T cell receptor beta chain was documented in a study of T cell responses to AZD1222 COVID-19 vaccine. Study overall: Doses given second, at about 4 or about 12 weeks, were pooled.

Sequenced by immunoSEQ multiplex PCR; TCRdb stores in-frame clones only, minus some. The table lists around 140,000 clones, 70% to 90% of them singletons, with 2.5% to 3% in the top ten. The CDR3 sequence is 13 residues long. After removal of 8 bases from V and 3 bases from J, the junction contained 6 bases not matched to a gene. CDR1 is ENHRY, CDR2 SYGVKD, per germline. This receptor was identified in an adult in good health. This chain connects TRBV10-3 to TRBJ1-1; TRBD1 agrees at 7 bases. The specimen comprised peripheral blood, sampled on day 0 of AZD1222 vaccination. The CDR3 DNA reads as TGTGCCATCTCTGAGGGGGCCCACACTGAAGCTTTCTTT. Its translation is CAISEGAHTEAFF.